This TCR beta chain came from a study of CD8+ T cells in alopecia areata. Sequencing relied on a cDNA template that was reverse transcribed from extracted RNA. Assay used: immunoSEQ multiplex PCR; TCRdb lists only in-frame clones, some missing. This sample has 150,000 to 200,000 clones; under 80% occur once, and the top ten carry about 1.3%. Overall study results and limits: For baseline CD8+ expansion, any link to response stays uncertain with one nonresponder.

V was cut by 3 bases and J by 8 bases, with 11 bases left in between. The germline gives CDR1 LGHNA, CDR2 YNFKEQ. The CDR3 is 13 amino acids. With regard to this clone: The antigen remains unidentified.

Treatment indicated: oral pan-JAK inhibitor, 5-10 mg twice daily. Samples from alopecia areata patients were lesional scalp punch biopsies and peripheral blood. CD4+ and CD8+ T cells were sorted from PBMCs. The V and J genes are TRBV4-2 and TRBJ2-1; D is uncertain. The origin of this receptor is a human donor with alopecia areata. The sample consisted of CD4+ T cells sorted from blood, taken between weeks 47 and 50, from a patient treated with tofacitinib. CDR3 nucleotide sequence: TGTGCCAGCAGCCAGACGACATTCGATGAGCAGTTCTTC. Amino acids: CASSQTTFDEQFF.